These 14 T cell receptor beta chains share one sample of origin, sequenced in a study of cytomegalovirus exposure and HLA in healthy donors. Primers: 60 Vbeta forward and 13 Jbeta reverse. Libraries were prepared by immunoSEQ multiplex PCR; TCRdb keeps only in-frame clonotypes and omits some of them. Here the sample spans over 150,000 clones, roughly 80% being singletons. Source material: PBMCs. All receptors come from a woman aged 50 to 60 in good health and CMV-seronegative.

The chain is built from TRBV18 and TRBJ2-7; TRBD2 is a possible D gene (6 bases). Germline V gene lookup returns CDR1 KGHSH and CDR2 LQKENI. This CDR3 region has 12 residues. V lost 4 bases and J lost 6, with 10 bases in between. The chain's CDR3 is CASSLTGGEQYF. The CDR3 nucleotides are TGTGCCAGCTCACTAACCGGGGGCGAGCAGTACTTC.

A single count supports this clone. The chain couples TRBV6-4 to TRBJ1-6; tentatively, D is TRBD1 (5 bases). Germline V gene sequence: CDR1 MRHNA, CDR2 SNTAGT. This CDR3 has 14 residues. The V end lost 6 bases, the J end lost 5 bases, and 11 bases lay between the germline ends. CDR3 loop: CASRSDSHNSPLHF. The CDR3 nucleotides read TGTGCCAGCAGGTCCGACAGCCATAATTCACCCCTCCACTTT.

In DNA form, the CDR3 reads TGTGCCTGGGACAGGTTGGACGAGCAGTACTTC. Protein: CAWDRLDEQYF. V and J are TRBV30 and TRBJ2-7; TRBD1 might be the D (6 bases). CDR3 length: 11 residues. Trimming took 5 bases from V and 5 from J, leaving 10 bases between them. Germline V lookup: CDR1 GTSNPN, CDR2 SVGIG (reference sequence).

This clone was seen once. The chain combines TRBV11-2 with TRBJ2-3, with 8 nucleotides matching TRBD2. CDR1 and CDR2 (germline): SGHAT, FQNNGV. This CDR3 spans 16 amino acids. After removal of 5 bases from V and 0 bases from J, the junction contained 7 bases not matched to a gene. The CDR3 protein is CASSPWTSLSTDTQYF. The CDR3 DNA is TGTGCCAGCAGCCCCTGGACTAGCTTGAGCACAGATACGCAGTATTTT.

The rearrangement uses TRBV11-2 and TRBJ2-5; 9 nucleotides agree with TRBD2. Germline CDR1 is SGHAT and CDR2 is FQNNGV. This CDR3 contains 17 residues. The junction had 16 bases not matched to a gene; V was cut back by 4 bases and J by 7 bases. DNA for the CDR3: TGTGCCAGCAGCTCTAATAGGGGGACTAGCTCGACAGCGACCCAGTACTTC. Translating gives CASSSNRGTSSTATQYF.

V is TRBV30 and J is TRBJ1-6; TRBD1 might be the D (6 bases). Trimming took off 2 bases at V and 10 bases at J, with 12 bases between the two ends. The germline V gene encodes CDR1 GTSNPN and CDR2 SVGIG (reference sequence). This CDR3 region has 13 residues. The CDR3 region has the DNA TGTGCCTGGAGTCTCGGGACACAATCACCCCTCCACTTT. This codes for CAWSLGTQSPLHF. The entire variable domain, with the rest obtained from reference TRBV30 and TRBJ1-6, is as follows: SQTIHQWPATLVQPVGSPLSLECTVEGTSNPNLYWYRQAAGRGLQLLFYSVGIGQISSEVPQNLSASRPQDRQFILSSKKLLLSDSGFYLCAWSLGTQSPLHFGNGTRLTVT.

There are a few counts of this clone. The chain uses TRBV5-6 and TRBJ2-3; no clear D gene. V gave up 1 base and J gave up 3 bases, with 15 bases separating them. Per the germline V gene, CDR1 is SGHDT and CDR2 is YYEEEE. The CDR3 runs 16 residues. The DNA of the CDR3 is TGTGCCAGCAGCTTGAGTGCGGCAACGCCGACAGATACGCAGTATTTT. Protein product: CASSLSAATPTDTQYF.

Points on this clone: The same CDR3 arises from other DNA sequences in this sample as well. The chain employs TRBV5-6 and TRBJ1-2, with a possible D match to TRBD1 (6 bases). CDR3 length: 13 amino acids. CDR1 and CDR2 (germline): SGHDT, YYEEEE. Deletions cut 3 bases from V and 2 bases from J, with 8 bases between. The CDR3 DNA reads TGTGCCAGCAGCTCCCAGGGGAACTATGGCTACACCTTC. Amino acid sequence: CASSSQGNYGYTF.

The V call is TRBV4-3, the J call TRBJ1-5; D is undetermined. The V end lost 0 bases, the J end lost 5 bases, and 11 bases lay between the germline ends. CDR1 and CDR2 (germline): LGHNA, YSLEER. This CDR3 has 15 residues. The CDR3 region is CASSQDSGRDQPQHF. CDR3 bases: TGCGCCAGCAGCCAAGATAGCGGGAGGGATCAGCCCCAGCATTTT.

This chain uses TRBV10-3 with TRBJ2-3, with D possibly matching TRBD1 (6 bases). Looked up from germline, CDR1 is ENHRY and CDR2 is SYGVKD. Between the trimmed V and J ends, which lost 5 bases and 2 bases, there was a span of 8 bases. The CDR3 is 13 residues long. CDR3: CAISRQVTDTQYF. The CDR3 coding sequence is TGTGCCATCAGTAGACAGGTCACAGATACGCAGTATTTT.

The chain couples TRBV5-1 to TRBJ1-2; TRBD1 might be the D (5 bases). This CDR3 has 14 amino acids. Germline loops: CDR1 SGHRS, CDR2 YFSETQ. V lost 3 bases and J 4 bases, leaving 13 bases between the germline ends. In DNA, the CDR3 is TGCGCCAGCAGCTCCGGGACTGAAGGCTATGGCTACACCTTC. It codes for CASSSGTEGYGYTF. The whole variable domain, remainder taken from reference TRBV5-1 and TRBJ1-2, is KAGVTQTPRYLIKTRGQQVTLSCSPISGHRSVSWYQQTPGQGLQFLFEYFSETQRNKGNFPGRFSGRQFSNSRSEMNVSTLELGDSALYLCASSSGTEGYGYTFGSGTRLTVV.

The chain recombines TRBV28 with TRBJ2-7; tentatively, D is TRBD1 (5 bases). V shed 3 bases and J shed 6 bases, with 18 bases lying between them. The CDR3 extends over 15 amino acids. The germline V gene has CDR1 MDHEN and CDR2 SYDVKM. The CDR3 coding sequence is TGTGCCAGCAGTTTCAGGGTGACCTCGCCAGTCGAGCAGTACTTC. Encoded protein: CASSFRVTSPVEQYF.

Regarding this clone: One junction end does not reproduce the germline sequence, and a read error may be involved. The rearrangement joins TRBV7-7 to TRBJ2-5; 9 nucleotides match TRBD2. Germline CDR1 and CDR2: SSHAT and FNYEAQ (reference sequence). The CDR3 length is 21 residues. The CDR3 region is CASSSILSSLAGAPGQETQYF. In DNA, the CDR3 is TGTGCTAGCAGCTCCATCCTTTCATCCTTAGCGGGAGCCCCGGGACAAGAGACCCAGTACTTC.

This sequence joins TRBV11-3 and TRBJ2-5; TRBD2 is a possible D gene (5 bases). The V and J ends lost 3 bases and 2 bases respectively, with 10 bases between them. CDR3 length: 14 amino acids. CDR1 is SGHNT and CDR2 is YENEEA in the germline V gene. In DNA form, the CDR3 reads TGTGCCAGCAGCTTGAACGGGAATCAAGAGACCCAGTACTTC. It encodes CASSLNGNQETQYF.